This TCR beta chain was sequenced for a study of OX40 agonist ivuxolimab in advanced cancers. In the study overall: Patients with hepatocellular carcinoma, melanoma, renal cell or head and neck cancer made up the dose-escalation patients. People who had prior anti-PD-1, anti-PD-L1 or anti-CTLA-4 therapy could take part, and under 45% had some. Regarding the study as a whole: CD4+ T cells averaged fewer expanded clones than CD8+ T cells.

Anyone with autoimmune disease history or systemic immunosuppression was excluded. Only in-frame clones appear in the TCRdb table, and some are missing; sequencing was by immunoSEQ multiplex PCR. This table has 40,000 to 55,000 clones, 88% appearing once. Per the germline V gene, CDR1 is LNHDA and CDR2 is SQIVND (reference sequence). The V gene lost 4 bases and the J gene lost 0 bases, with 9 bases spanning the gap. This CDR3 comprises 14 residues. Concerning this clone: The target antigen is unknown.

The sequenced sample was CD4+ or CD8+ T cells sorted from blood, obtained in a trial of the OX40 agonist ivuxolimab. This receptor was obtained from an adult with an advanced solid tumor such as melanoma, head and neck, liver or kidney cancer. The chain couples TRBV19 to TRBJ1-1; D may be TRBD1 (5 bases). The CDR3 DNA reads TGTGCCAGTAGTACGGGACGCTTGAACACTGAAGCTTTCTTT. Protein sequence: CASSTGRLNTEAFF.